The rows below give T cell receptor beta chains drawn from one sample of a study of graft-versus-host responses after intestinal transplantation. These receptors' antigens are unknown. Some clones are missing from TCRdb's copy, which holds only in-frame ones; the method was immunoSEQ multiplex PCR. The data show approximately 46,000 clones, approximately 84% seen once. Specimen: unstimulated CD4+ T cells sorted from spleen or lymph node cells, collected before transplant. Receptors were obtained from a human donor who was the organ donor for an intestinal transplant. The CDR3 runs from the conserved cysteine through the conserved F or W. Fields, in order: V gene, J gene, CDR3 protein.

>TRBV6-5|TRBJ2-3
CASSSGGGTDTQYF
>TRBV18|TRBJ2-1
CASSDVAGEMGEQFF
>TRBV9|TRBJ2-3
CASSVSGAYRTDTQYF
>TRBV19|TRBJ2-3
CASSSRAGIRTDTQYF
>TRBV5-1|TRBJ2-2
CASSIAGVGAGELFF
>TRBV6-1|TRBJ1-6
CASSEFVEGWDSPLHF
>TRBV15|TRBJ1-4
CATSKTNEKLFF
>TRBV10-3|TRBJ2-5
CAISVWSYRARDEETQYF
>TRBV30|TRBJ2-3
CACNTADTQYF
>TRBV11-3|TRBJ1-6
CASSLVIKLGNSPLHF
>TRBV30|TRBJ1-1
CAWSGLGKTEAFF
>TRBV5-1|TRBJ1-1
CASSGFLNTEAFF
>TRBV27|TRBJ1-6
CASRPGQGDSPLHF
>TRBV4-1|TRBJ2-6
CASSQEGKGGDSGANVLTF
>TRBV12-5|TRBJ1-6
CASGLGQYNSPLHF
>TRBV6-5|TRBJ2-7
CASSYPEGEQYF
>TRBV19|TRBJ1-5
CASRLGQGIGQPQHF
>TRBV18|TRBJ1-5
CASSIGQGASNQPQHF
>TRBV10-1|TRBJ2-3
CASSKTSGPTDTQYF
>TRBV9|TRBJ1-1
CASSEGTRNTEAFF
>TRBV7-8|TRBJ2-3
CASSLASQTDTQYF
>TRBV7-9|TRBJ2-1
CASSFGFSYNEQFF
>TRBV10-3|TRBJ1-5
CAISEGLYSNQPQHF
>TRBV6-6|TRBJ1-6
CASSPRNQANSPLHF
>TRBV27|TRBJ1-6
CASSLTPFGSPLHF
>TRBV9|TRBJ2-6
CASSVFSWGGLFSGANVLTF
>TRBV19|TRBJ2-2
CASSIRTGEDGELFF
>TRBV6-1|TRBJ2-3
CASKRGSATDTQYF
>TRBV11-3|TRBJ2-3
CASSLHSPSAQYF
>TRBV27|TRBJ2-7
CASKGHGSYEQYF
>TRBV10-2|TRBJ2-7
CASADRDRLPYEQYF
>TRBV7-9|TRBJ2-7
CASSRGALGRSYEQYF
>TRBV14|TRBJ1-2
CASSPPGHNYGYTF
>TRBV30|TRBJ2-4
CAWSLTGGLQYF
>TRBV11-2|TRBJ2-5
CASSFTSETQYF
>TRBV18|TRBJ2-3
CASSELSPSTDTQYF
>TRBV7-2|TRBJ2-2
CASSSRRRTGELFF
>TRBV11-2|TRBJ2-5
CASSPWTSGVTGETQYF
>TRBV9|TRBJ2-5
CASSVGDRGLGTQYF
>TRBV5-5|TRBJ1-2
CASSLVQGDYGYTF
>TRBV5-5|TRBJ1-5
CASSLQGKPNQPQHF
>TRBV6-6|TRBJ1-5
CASSSSDRGYNQPQHF